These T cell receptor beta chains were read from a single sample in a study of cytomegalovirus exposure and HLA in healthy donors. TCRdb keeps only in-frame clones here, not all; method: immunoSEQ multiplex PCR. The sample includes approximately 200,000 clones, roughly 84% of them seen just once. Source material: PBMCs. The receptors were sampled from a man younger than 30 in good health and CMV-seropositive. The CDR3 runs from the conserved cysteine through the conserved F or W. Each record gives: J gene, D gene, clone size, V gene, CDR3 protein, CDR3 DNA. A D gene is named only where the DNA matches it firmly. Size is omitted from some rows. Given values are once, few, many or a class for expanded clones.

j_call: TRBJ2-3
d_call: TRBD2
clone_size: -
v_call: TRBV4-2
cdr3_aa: CASSQDWGGSTDTQYF
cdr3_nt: TGTGCCAGCAGCCAAGACTGGGGGGGGAGCACAGATACGCAGTATTTT

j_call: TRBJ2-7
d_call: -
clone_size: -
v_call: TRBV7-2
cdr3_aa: CASSYREFYEQYF
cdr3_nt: TGTGCCAGCAGTTACAGGGAATTCTACGAGCAGTACTTC

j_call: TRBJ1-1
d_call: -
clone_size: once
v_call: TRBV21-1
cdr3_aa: CASTAPPQGDTEAFF
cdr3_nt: TGTGCCAGCACCGCTCCCCCACAGGGGGACACTGAAGCTTTCTTT

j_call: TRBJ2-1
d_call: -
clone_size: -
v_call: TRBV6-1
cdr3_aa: CASRESGWVYEQFF
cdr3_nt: TGTGCCAGCAGAGAGAGCGGTTGGGTATATGAGCAGTTCTTC

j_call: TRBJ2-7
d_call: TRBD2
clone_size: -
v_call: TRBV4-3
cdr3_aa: CASSQGGGGYEQYF
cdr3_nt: TGCGCCAGCAGCCAGGGGGGCGGGGGGTACGAGCAGTACTTC

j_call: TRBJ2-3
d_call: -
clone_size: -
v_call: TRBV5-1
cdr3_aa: CASSLALASTDTQYF
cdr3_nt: TGCGCCAGCAGCTTGGCTCTAGCAAGCACAGATACGCAGTATTTT

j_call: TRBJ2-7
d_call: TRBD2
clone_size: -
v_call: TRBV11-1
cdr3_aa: CASSSWTSGMYEQYF
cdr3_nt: TGTGCCAGCAGCTCATGGACTAGCGGGATGTACGAGCAGTACTTC

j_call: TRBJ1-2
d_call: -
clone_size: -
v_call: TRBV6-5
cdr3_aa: CASSYQGTIYGYTF
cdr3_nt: TGTGCCAGCAGTTATCAAGGGACAATCTATGGCTACACCTTC

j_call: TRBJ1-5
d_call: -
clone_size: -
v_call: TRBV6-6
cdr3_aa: CASSYSRQPQHF
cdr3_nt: TGTGCCAGCAGTTATAGCCGTCAGCCCCAGCATTTT

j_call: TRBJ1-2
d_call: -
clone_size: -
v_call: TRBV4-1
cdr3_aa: CASSQEGGAGPYGYTF
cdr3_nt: TGCGCCAGCAGCCAAGAGGGGGGGGCCGGGCCGTATGGCTACACCTTC